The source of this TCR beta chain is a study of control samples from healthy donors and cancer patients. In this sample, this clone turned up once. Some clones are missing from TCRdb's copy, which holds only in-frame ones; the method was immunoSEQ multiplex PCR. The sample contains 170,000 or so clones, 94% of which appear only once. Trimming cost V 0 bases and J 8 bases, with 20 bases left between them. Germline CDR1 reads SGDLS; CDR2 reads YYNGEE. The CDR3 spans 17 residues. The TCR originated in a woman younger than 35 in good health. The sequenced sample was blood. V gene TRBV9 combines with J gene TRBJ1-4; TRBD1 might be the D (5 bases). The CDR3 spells CASSVEGKGRHDEKLFF. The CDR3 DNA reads TGTGCCAGCAGCGTAGAGGGAAAGGGGAGGCATGACGAAAAACTGTTTTTT.